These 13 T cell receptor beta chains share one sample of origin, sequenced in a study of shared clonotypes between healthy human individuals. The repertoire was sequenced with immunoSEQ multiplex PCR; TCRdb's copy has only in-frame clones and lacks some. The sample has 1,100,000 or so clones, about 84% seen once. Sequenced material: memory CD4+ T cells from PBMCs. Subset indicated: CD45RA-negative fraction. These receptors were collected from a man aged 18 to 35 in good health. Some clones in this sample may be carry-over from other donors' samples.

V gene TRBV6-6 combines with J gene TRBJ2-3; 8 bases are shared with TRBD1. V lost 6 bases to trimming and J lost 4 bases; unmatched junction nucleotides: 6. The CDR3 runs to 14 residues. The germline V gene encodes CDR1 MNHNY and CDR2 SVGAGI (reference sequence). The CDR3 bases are TGTGCCAGCAGCGGGGACAGGAGCCCAGATACGCAGTATTTT. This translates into CASSGDRSPDTQYF.

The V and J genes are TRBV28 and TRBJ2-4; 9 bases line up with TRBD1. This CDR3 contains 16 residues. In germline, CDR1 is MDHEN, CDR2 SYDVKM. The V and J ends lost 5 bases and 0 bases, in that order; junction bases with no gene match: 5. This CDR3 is CASSPRTGEAKNIQYF. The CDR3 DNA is TGTGCCAGCAGTCCAAGGACAGGGGAAGCCAAAAACATTCAGTACTTC.

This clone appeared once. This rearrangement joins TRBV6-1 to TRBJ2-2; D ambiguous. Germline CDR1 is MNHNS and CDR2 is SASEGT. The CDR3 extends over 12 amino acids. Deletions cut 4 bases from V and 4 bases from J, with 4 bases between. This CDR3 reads CASSGGTGELFF. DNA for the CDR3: TGTGCCAGCAGTGGTGGCACCGGGGAGCTGTTTTTT.

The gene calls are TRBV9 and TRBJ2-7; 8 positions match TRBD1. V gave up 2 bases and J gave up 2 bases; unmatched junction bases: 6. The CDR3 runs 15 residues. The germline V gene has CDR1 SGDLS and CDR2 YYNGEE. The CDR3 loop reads CASSVQGQATYEQYF. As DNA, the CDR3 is TGTGCCAGCAGCGTTCAGGGACAGGCGACCTACGAGCAGTACTTC.

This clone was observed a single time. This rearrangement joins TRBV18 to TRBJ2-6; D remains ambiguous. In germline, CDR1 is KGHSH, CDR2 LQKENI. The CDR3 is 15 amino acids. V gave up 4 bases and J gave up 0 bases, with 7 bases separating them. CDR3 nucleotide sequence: TGTGCCAGCTCACGGTCCAACTCTGGGGCCAACGTCCTGACTTTC. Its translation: CASSRSNSGANVLTF.

CDR3 nucleotide sequence: TGTGCCAGCAGCTCTTGGACTAGCGGGAGGCCAAAAAACATTCAGTACTTC. This translates into CASSSWTSGRPKNIQYF. This chain connects TRBV11-2 to TRBJ2-4; 14 bases line up with TRBD2. Per the germline V gene, CDR1 is SGHAT and CDR2 is FQNNGV. V lost 4 bases, J lost 4 bases, and 6 bases stayed unmatched. The CDR3 totals 17 residues.

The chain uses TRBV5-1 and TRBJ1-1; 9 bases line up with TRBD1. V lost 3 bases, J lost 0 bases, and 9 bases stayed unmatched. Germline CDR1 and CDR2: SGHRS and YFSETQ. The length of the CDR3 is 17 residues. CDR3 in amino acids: CASSWDPGTGMNTEAFF. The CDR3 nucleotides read TGCGCCAGCAGCTGGGATCCCGGGACAGGGATGAACACTGAAGCTTTCTTT.

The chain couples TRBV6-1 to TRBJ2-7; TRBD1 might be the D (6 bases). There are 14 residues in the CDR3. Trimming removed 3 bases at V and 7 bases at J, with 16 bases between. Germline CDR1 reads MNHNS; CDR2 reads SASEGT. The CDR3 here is CASSERARGGEQYF. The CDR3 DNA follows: TGTGCCAGCAGTGAGAGGGCCAGGGGCGGGGAGCAGTACTTC.

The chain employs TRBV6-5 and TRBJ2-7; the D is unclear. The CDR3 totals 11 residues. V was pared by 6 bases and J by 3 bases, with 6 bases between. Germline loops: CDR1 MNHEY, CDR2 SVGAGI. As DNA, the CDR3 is TGTGCCAGCAGGACGTACTACGAGCAGTACTTC. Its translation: CASRTYYEQYF.

The CDR3 loop is CASSQNTGPSTDTQYF. In nucleotides, the CDR3 is TGTGCCAGCAGCCAAAATACCGGGCCTTCGACAGATACGCAGTATTTT. V and J are TRBV4-2 and TRBJ2-3, with D unclear. This CDR3 comprises 16 residues. The germline V gene encodes CDR1 LGHNA and CDR2 YNFKEQ. The germline V and J ends were trimmed by 2 bases and 3 bases, with 15 bases remaining between them.

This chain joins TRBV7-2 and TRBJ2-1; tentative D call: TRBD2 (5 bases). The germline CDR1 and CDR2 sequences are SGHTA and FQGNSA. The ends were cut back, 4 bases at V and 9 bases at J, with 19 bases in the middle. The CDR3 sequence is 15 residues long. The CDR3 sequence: CASSYQKTSFGEQFF. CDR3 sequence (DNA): TGTGCCAGCAGCTACCAAAAAACTAGTTTCGGTGAGCAGTTCTTC.

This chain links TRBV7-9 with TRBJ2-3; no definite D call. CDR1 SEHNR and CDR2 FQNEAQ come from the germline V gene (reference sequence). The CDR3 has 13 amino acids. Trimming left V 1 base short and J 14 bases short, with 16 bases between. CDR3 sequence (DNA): TGTGCCAGCAGCTTAGGGCGCTCCAGTCAGTCGTATTTT. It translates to CASSLGRSSQSYF.

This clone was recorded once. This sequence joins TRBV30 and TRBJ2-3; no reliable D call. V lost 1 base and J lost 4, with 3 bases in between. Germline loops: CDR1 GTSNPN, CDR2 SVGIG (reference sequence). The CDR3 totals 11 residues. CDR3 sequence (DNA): TGTGCCTGGAGTGCATCAGATACGCAGTATTTT. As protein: CAWSASDTQYF.